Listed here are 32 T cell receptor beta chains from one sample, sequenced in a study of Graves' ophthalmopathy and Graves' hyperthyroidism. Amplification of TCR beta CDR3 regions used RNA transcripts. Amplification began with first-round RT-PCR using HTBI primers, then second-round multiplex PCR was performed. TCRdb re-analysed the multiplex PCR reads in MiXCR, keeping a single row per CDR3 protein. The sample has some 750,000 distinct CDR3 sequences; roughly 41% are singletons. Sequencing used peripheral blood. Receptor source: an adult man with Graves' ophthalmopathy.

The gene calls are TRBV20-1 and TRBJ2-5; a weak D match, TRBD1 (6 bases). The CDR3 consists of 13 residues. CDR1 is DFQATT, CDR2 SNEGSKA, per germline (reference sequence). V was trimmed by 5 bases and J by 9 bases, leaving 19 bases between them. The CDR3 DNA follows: TGCAGTGCTGTACAGGGTTCCAATCAGCCCCAGTACTTC. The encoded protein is CSAVQGSNQPQYF.

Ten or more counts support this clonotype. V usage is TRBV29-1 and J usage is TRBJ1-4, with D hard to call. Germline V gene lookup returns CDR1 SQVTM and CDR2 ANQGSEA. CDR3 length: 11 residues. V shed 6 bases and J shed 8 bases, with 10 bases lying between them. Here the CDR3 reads CSVITVEKLFF. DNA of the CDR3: TGCAGCGTCATTACAGTAGAAAAACTGTTTTTT.

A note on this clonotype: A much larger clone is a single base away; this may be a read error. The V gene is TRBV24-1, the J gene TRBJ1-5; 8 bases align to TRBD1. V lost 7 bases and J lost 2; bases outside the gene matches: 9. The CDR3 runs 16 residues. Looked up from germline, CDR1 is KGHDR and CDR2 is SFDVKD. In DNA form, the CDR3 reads TGTGCCACCAGCGACGGACAGGGCTTTGGCAATCAGCCCCAGCATTTT. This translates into CATSDGQGFGNQPQHF.

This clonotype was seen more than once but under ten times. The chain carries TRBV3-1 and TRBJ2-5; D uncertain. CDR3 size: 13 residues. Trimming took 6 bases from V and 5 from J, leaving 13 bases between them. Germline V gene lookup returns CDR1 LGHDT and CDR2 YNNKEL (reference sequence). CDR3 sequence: CASSRTRMETQYF. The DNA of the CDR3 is TGTGCCAGCAGTCGGACCCGGATGGAGACCCAGTACTTC.

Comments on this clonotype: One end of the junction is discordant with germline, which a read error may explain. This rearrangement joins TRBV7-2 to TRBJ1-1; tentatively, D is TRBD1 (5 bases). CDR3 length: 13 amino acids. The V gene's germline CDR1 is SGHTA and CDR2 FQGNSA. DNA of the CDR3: TGCGCCAGCAGCGCCCCGGGGGAGACTGAAGCTTTCTTT. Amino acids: CASSAPGETEAFF.

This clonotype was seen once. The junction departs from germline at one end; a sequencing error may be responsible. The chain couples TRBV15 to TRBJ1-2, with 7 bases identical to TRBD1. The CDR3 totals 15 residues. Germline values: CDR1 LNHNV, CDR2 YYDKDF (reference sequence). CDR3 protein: CATSILGPRQGGYAF. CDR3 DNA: TGTGCCACCAGCATCCTTGGCCCCAGACAGGGCGGCTACGCCTTC.

As DNA, the CDR3 is TGCAGCAGTCGTGACAGCAATCAGCCCCAGCATTTT. It yields the protein CSSRDSNQPQHF. This rearrangement joins TRBV29-1 to TRBJ1-5, with no clear D. From germline, CDR1 is SQVTM and CDR2 ANQGSEA. The CDR3 spans 12 residues. The V gene lost 8 bases and the J gene lost 1 base, with 9 bases spanning the gap.

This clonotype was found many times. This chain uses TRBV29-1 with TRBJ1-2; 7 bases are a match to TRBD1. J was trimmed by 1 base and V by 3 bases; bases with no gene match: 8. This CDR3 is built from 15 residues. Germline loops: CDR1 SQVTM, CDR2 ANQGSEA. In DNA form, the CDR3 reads TGCAGCGTTGATGGCACAGGGGTTGATAACTATGGCTACACCTTC. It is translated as CSVDGTGVDNYGYTF.

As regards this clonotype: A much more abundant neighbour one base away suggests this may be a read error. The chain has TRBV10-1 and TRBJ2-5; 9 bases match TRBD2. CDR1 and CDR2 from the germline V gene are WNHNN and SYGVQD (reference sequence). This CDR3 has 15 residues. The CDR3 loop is CASCDPTSGEETQYF. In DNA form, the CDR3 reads TGCGCCAGCTGTGACCCGACTAGCGGAGAAGAGACCCAGTACTTC.

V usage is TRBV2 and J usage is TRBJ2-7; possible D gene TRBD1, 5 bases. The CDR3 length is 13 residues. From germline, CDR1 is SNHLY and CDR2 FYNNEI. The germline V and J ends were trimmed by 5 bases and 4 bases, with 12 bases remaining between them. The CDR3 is CASSFQTVYEQYF. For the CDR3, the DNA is TGTGCCAGCAGTTTCCAGACAGTTTACGAGCAGTACTTC. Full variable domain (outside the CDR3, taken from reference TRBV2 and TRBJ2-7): EPEVTQTPSHQVTQMGQEVILRCVPISNHLYFYWYRQILGQKVEFLVSFYNNEISEKSEIFDDQFSVERPDGSNFTLKIRSTKLEDSAMYFCASSFQTVYEQYFGPGTRLTVT.

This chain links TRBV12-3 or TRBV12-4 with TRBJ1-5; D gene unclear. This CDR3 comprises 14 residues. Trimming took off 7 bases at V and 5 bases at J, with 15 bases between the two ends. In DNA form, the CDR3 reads TGTGCCAGCACCGCCTTGGGCGTGGATCAGCCCCAGCATTTT. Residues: CASTALGVDQPQHF.

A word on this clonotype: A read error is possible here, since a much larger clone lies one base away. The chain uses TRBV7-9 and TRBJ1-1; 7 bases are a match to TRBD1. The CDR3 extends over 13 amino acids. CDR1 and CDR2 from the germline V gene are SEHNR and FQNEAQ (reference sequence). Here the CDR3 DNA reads TGTGCCGGCAGTTTCCAGGGGGGGGCTGAAGCTTTCTTT. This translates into CAGSFQGGAEAFF. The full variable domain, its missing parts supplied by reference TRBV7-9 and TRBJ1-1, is DTGVSQNPRHKITKRGQNVTFRCDPISEHNRLYWYRQTLGQGPEFLTYFQNEAQLEKSRLLSDRFSAERPKGSFSTLEIQRTEQGDSAMYLCAGSFQGGAEAFFGQGTRLTVV.

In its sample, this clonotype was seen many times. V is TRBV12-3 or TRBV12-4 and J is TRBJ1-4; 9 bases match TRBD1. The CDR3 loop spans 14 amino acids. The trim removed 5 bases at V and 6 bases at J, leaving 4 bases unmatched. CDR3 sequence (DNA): TGTGCCAGCAGTACCGGACAGGGGTATGAAAAACTGTTTTTT. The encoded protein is CASSTGQGYEKLFF.

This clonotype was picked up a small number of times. The DNA of the CDR3 is TGTGCCAGCAGTTTGGGGGACAGACGAAACTATGGCTACACCTTC. This translates into CASSLGDRRNYGYTF. This chain links TRBV19 with TRBJ1-2; TRBD1 matches 7 bases. The CDR3 is 15 amino acids. Trimming took 9 bases from V and 2 from J; bases not matched to a gene: 12. Germline loops: CDR1 LNHDA, CDR2 SQIVND (reference sequence).

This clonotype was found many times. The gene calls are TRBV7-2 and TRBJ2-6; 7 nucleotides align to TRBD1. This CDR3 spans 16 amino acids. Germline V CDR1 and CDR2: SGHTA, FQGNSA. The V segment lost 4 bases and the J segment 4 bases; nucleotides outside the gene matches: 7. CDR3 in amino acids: CASSSSGGLGANVLTF. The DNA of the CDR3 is TGTGCCAGCAGCTCCTCAGGGGGTCTGGGGGCCAACGTCCTGACTTTC.

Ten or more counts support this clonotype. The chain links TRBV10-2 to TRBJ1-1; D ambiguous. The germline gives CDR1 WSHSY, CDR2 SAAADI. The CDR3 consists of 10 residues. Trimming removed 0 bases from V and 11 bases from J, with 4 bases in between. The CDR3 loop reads CASSESGAFF. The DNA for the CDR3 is TGCGCCAGCAGTGAGTCTGGGGCTTTCTTT.

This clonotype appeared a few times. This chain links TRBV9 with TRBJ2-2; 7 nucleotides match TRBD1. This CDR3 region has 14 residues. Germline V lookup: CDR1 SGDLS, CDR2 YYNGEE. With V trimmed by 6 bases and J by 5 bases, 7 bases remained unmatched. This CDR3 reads CASTLTGWTGELFF. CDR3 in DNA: TGTGCCAGCACCCTGACAGGGTGGACCGGGGAGCTGTTTTTT. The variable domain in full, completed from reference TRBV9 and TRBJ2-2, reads DSGVTQTPKHLITATGQRVTLRCSPRSGDLSVYWYQQSLDQGLQFLIQYYNGEERAKGNILERFSAQQFPDLHSELNLSSLELGDSALYFCASTLTGWTGELFFGEGSRLTVL.

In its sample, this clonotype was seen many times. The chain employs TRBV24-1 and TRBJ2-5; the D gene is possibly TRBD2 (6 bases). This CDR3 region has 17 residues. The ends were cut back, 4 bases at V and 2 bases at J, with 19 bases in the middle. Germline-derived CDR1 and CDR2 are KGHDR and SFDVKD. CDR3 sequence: CATSDISRDFSQETQYF. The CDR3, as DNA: TGTGCCACCAGTGACATATCACGGGACTTCTCACAAGAGACCCAGTACTTC.

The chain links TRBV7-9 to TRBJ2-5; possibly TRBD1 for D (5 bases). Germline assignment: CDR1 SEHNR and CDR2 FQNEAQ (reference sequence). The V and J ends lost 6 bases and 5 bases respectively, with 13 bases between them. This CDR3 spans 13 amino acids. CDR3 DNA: TGTGCCAGCAGTCGTTGGGCAGGGGAGACCCAGTACTTC. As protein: CASSRWAGETQYF.

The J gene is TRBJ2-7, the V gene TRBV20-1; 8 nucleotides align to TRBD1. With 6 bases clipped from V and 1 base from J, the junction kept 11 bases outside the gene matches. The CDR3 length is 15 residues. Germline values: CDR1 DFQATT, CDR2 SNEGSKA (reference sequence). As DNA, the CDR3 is TGCAGTGCGACACAGACAGGGGACCTATCCTACGAGCAGTACTTC. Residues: CSATQTGDLSYEQYF.

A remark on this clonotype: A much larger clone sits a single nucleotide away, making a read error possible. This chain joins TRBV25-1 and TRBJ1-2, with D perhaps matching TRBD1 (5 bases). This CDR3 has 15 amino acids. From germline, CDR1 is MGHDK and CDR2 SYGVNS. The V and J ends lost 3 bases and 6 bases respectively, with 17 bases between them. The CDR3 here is CASSETAGEVHGYTF. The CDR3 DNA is TGTGCCAGCAGTGAGACGGCGGGGGAGGTCCATGGCTACACCTTC.

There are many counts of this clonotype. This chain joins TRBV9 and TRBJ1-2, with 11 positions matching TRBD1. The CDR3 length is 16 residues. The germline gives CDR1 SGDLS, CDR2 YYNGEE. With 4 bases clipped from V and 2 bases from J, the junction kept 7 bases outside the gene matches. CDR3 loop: CASSPDGQGANYGYTF. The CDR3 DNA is TGTGCCAGCAGCCCAGACGGACAGGGGGCCAACTATGGCTACACCTTC.

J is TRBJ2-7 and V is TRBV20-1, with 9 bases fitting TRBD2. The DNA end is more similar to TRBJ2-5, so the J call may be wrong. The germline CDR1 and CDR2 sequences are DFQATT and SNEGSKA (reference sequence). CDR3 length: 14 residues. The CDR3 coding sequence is TGCAGTGCTAGGAAGCATAGCGGGAGAGAGACCCAGTACTTC. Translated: CSARKHSGRETQYF.

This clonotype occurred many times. For the CDR3, the DNA is TGTGCCAGCAGCTTAGCGCAGACAGGGGATGAAAAACTGTTTTTT. Protein: CASSLAQTGDEKLFF. This chain connects TRBV7-8 to TRBJ1-4, with 8 bases identical to TRBD1. This CDR3 has 15 residues. Germline V gene lookup returns CDR1 SGHVS and CDR2 FQNEAQ. J was trimmed by 6 bases and V by 0 bases; bases with no gene match: 3. Supplemented by reference TRBV7-8 and TRBJ1-4, the full variable domain reads GAGVSQSPRYKVAKRGQDVALRCDPISGHVSLFWYQQALGQGPEFLTYFQNEAQLDKSGLPSDRFFAERPEGSVSTLKIQRTQQEDSAVYLCASSLAQTGDEKLFFGSGTQLSVL.

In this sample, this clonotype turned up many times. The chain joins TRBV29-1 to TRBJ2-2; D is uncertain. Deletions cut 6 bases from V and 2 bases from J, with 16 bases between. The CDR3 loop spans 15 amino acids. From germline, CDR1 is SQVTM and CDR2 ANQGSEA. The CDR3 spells CSVPTPMSNTGELFF. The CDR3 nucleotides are TGCAGCGTCCCAACCCCAATGAGTAACACCGGGGAGCTGTTTTTT.

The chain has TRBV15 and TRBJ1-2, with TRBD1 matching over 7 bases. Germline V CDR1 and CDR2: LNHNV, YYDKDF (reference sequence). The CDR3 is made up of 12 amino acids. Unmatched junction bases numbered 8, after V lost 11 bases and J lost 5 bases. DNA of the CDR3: TGTGCCGCAGGGGGACTCGATTATGGCTACACCTTC. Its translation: CAAGGLDYGYTF.

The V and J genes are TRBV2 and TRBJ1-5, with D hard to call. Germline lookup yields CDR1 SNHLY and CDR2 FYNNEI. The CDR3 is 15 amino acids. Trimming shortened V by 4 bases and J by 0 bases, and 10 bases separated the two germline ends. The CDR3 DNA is TGTGCCAGCAGTGCCGGCAGGCATAGCAATCAGCCCCAGCATTTT. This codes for CASSAGRHSNQPQHF.

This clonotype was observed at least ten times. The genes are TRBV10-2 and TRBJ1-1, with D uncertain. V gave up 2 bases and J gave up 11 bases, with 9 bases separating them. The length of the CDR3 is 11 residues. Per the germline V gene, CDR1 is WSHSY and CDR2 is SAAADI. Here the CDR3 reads CASSEGENAFF. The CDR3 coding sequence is TGCGCCAGCAGTGAGGGGGAGAATGCTTTCTTT.

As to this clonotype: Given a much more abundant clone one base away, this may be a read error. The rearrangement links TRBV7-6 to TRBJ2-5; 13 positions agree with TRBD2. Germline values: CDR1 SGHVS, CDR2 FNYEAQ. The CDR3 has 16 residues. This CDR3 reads CASSLGTSGRWETRYF. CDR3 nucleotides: TGTGCCAGCAGCTTAGGGACTAGCGGGAGATGGGAGACCCGGTACTTC. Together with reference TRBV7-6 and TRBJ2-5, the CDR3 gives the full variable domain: GAGVSQSPRYKVTKRGQDVALRCDPISGHVSLYWYRQALGQGPEFLTYFNYEAQQDKSGLPNDRFSAERPEGSISTLTIQRTEQRDSAMYRCASSLGTSGRWETRYFGPGTRLLVL.

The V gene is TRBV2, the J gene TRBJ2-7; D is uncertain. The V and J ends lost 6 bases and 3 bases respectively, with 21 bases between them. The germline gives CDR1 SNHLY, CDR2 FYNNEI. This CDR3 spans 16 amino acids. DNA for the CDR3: TGTGCCAGCAGGGAAACGTGGGCTATCTCGGTCTACGAGCAGTACTTC. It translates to CASRETWAISVYEQYF.

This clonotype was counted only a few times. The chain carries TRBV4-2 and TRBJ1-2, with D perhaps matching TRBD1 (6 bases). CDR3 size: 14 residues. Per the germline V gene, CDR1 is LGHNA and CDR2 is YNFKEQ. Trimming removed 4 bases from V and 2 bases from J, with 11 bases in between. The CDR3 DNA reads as TGTGCCAGCAGCCGACTGGGGGCGAACTATGGCTACACCTTC. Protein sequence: CASSRLGANYGYTF.

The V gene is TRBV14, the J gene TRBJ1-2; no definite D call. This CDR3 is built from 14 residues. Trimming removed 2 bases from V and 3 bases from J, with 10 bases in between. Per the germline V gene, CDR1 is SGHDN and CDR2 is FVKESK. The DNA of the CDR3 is TGTGCCAGCAGCCAAACGGACTCTTACTATGGCTACACCTTC. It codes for CASSQTDSYYGYTF.